These 15 T cell receptor beta chains were sequenced from one sample in a study of T cell repertoires in cytomegalovirus infection. TCRdb recomputed calls from the reads with MiXCR, one row per CDR3 protein. This sample carries about 680,000 distinct CDR3 sequences, less than 25% of them seen once, and the ten largest clones take 8%. Sequencing was carried out using CD8+ T cells from PBMCs. The receptors here all came from a human donor in good health (CMV status not recorded). Some clones in this sample may be carry-over from other donors' samples.

The count of this clonotype is one. This chain connects TRBV24-1 to TRBJ2-5; TRBD2 is a possible D gene (6 bases). The ends were cut back, 2 bases at V and 5 bases at J, with 11 bases in the middle. The V gene's germline CDR1 is KGHDR and CDR2 SFDVKD. The CDR3 is made up of 14 amino acids. The CDR3 bases are TGTGCCACCAGTGATTCGACGGGGAGGGAGACCCAGTACTTC. Protein: CATSDSTGRETQYF.

CDR3 in DNA: TGTGCCAGCAGCTCTCCCGCGGGACACGAGCAGTACGTC. Translating gives CASSSPAGHEQYV. The gene calls are TRBV7-3 and TRBJ2-7, with D perhaps matching TRBD2 (6 bases). Deletions cut 4 bases from V and 5 bases from J, with 12 bases between. The V gene's germline CDR1 is SGHTA and CDR2 FQGTGA. The CDR3 is 13 residues long.

This chain links TRBV7-2 with TRBJ2-1; TRBD1 agrees at 8 bases. V lost 1 base, J lost 8 bases, and 7 bases stayed unmatched. The CDR3 length is 15 residues. The germline CDR1 and CDR2 sequences are SGHTA and FQGNSA. CDR3 in amino acids: CASSLGTGFSDEQFF. CDR3 coding DNA: TGTGCCAGCAGCTTAGGGACAGGGTTTAGCGATGAGCAGTTCTTC.

This clonotype was seen at least ten times. The V gene is TRBV28, the J gene TRBJ2-7; D unresolved. The CDR3 is 14 amino acids. CDR1 MDHEN and CDR2 SYDVKM come from the germline V gene. V dropped 5 bases and J dropped 0 bases, with 11 bases sitting between them. DNA for the CDR3: TGTGCCAGCAGTCCAAGGACGGTCTCCTACGAGCAGTACGTC. It encodes CASSPRTVSYEQYV.

The V call is TRBV7-9, the J call TRBJ1-1; a possible D gene is TRBD1 (5 bases). V was pared by 2 bases and J by 1 base, with 11 bases between. Germline lookup yields CDR1 SEHNR and CDR2 FQNEAQ (reference sequence). The CDR3 extends over 15 amino acids. The CDR3 coding sequence is TGTGCCAGCAGCTTACTGGTAGGGGCGAACACTGAAGCTTTCTTT. It specifies CASSLLVGANTEAFF.

The chain carries TRBV28 and TRBJ2-1; either TRBD1 or TRBD2 may fit D (6 bases each). The germline V gene encodes CDR1 MDHEN and CDR2 SYDVKM. Trimming left V 3 bases short and J 4 bases short, with 13 bases between. This CDR3 has 15 amino acids. CDR3 loop: CASSLSGAGYNEQFF. CDR3 nucleotides: TGTGCCAGCAGTTTGTCGGGGGCGGGATACAATGAGCAGTTCTTC.

A few counts support this clonotype. The chain employs TRBV28 and TRBJ1-2, with D unclear. The germline V gene has CDR1 MDHEN and CDR2 SYDVKM. The CDR3 spans 14 residues. Trimming shortened V by 5 bases and J by 8 bases, and 18 bases separated the two germline ends. The CDR3 nucleotides read TGTGCCAGCAGTCCCATAGCAACCCTGGGAGGCTACACCTTC. It yields the protein CASSPIATLGGYTF.

This clonotype has only a few counts. In DNA form, the CDR3 reads TGTGCCAGCAGTTACTTGATCGACAGGATGGTTGGCTACACCTTC. It specifies CASSYLIDRMVGYTF. The chain joins TRBV6-2 or TRBV6-3 to TRBJ1-2; perhaps TRBD1 as D (6 bases). The CDR3 spans 15 residues. V was pared by 1 base and J by 7 bases, with 16 bases between. Per germline, CDR1 MNHEY and CDR2 SVGEGT.

There are many counts of this clonotype. This sequence joins TRBV7-8 and TRBJ2-7, with TRBD1 matching over 8 bases. The junction had 10 bases not matched to a gene; V was cut back by 5 bases and J by 4 bases. Germline V gene sequence: CDR1 SGHVS, CDR2 FQNEAQ. This CDR3 spans 15 amino acids. DNA of the CDR3: TGTGCCAGCAGCCCCGGACAGGGTGTGAGGTACGAGCAGTACTTC. It encodes CASSPGQGVRYEQYF.

This clonotype was counted at least ten times. The chain employs TRBV7-6 and TRBJ2-1; 14 bases agree with TRBD2. Germline V gene data show CDR1 as SGHVS and CDR2 as FNYEAQ. This CDR3 has 17 residues. With 5 bases clipped from V and 4 bases from J, the junction kept 7 bases outside the gene matches. The CDR3 protein is CASSPRTSGGNYNEQFF. DNA of the CDR3: TGTGCCAGCAGCCCACGGACTAGCGGGGGGAATTACAATGAGCAGTTCTTC. Supplemented by reference TRBV7-6 and TRBJ2-1, the full variable domain reads GAGVSQSPRYKVTKRGQDVALRCDPISGHVSLYWYRQALGQGPEFLTYFNYEAQQDKSGLPNDRFSAERPEGSISTLTIQRTEQRDSAMYRCASSPRTSGGNYNEQFFGPGTRLTVL.

The rearrangement links TRBV6-6 to TRBJ2-7; perhaps TRBD2 as D (5 bases). V was clipped by 2 bases and J by 1 base, with 12 bases between them. Germline V gene sequence: CDR1 MNHNY, CDR2 SVGAGI (reference sequence). The CDR3 loop spans 15 amino acids. The CDR3 region is CASSYPSRESYEQYF. DNA of the CDR3: TGTGCCAGCAGTTACCCCTCCCGGGAATCCTACGAGCAGTACTTC.

This clonotype was detected a few times. The chain employs TRBV20-1 and TRBJ2-1; 8 bases match TRBD1. This CDR3 is built from 14 residues. Germline V gene lookup returns CDR1 DFQATT and CDR2 SNEGSKA (reference sequence). The V gene end was trimmed by 5 bases and the J gene end by 9 bases; junction bases not matched to a gene: 12. CDR3: CSAGLFQGAREQFF. CDR3 nucleotide sequence: TGCAGTGCTGGGTTGTTCCAGGGGGCCCGTGAGCAGTTCTTC.

This clonotype showed up just a few times. The genes are TRBV14 and TRBJ2-4; D remains ambiguous. Germline V gene lookup returns CDR1 SGHDN and CDR2 FVKESK. The CDR3 covers 13 residues. The ends were cut back, 0 bases at V and 7 bases at J, with 7 bases in the middle. CDR3 coding DNA: TGTGCCAGCAGCCAAGAGGGCACTAACATTCAGTACTTC. Residues: CASSQEGTNIQYF.

This clonotype was observed many times. The chain links TRBV7-6 to TRBJ2-6; D possibly matches TRBD1 or TRBD2 (6 bases each). The CDR3 runs 15 residues. V dropped 5 bases and J dropped 4 bases, with 12 bases sitting between them. Germline CDR1 SGHVS, CDR2 FNYEAQ. The CDR3 region has the DNA TGTGCCAGCAGCCCAGGGGACTCCGGGGCCAACGTCCTGACTTTC. This codes for CASSPGDSGANVLTF.

V gene TRBV5-4 combines with J gene TRBJ2-1; 9 nucleotides align to TRBD1. Germline-derived CDR1 and CDR2 are SGHNT and YYREEE (reference sequence). The CDR3 length is 17 residues. The junction had 9 bases not matched to a gene; V was cut back by 2 bases and J by 3 bases. The CDR3 DNA sequence: TGTGCCAGCAGCTTTTCAGTCGGACAGGGGTTCTACAATGAGCAGTTCTTC. Translating it yields CASSFSVGQGFYNEQFF.